A selection of T cell receptor beta chains follows, all from one sample in a study of shared clonotypes between healthy human individuals. The assay was immunoSEQ multiplex PCR, and TCRdb's table has in-frame clones only and misses some. In the table there are around 2,100,000 clones, just under 95% of which are singletons. The sequenced sample consisted of naive CD8+ T cells sorted from blood. All receptors derive from a man aged 18 to 30 in good health. Each CDR3 is given with its conserved first and last residue. Each record gives: clone size, V gene, D gene, J gene, CDR3 DNA, CDR3 protein. A D gene is named only where the DNA matches it firmly. Clone sizes are given selectively: once, few, many, or a class where the clone is expanded.

abundance: NA
v_gene: TRBV7-5
d_gene: NA
j_gene: TRBJ1-5
CDR3nt: TGTGCCAGAAGCTCCGACAGTGGGAGCAATCAGCCCCAGCATTTT
CDR3aa: CARSSDSGSNQPQHF

abundance: NA
v_gene: TRBV4-1
d_gene: TRBD2
j_gene: TRBJ2-2
CDR3nt: TGCGCCAGCAGCCAAGATACAGCGGGACCGACGGGGGAGCTGTTTTTT
CDR3aa: CASSQDTAGPTGELFF

abundance: NA
v_gene: TRBV4-3
d_gene: TRBD1
j_gene: TRBJ1-1
CDR3nt: TGCGCCAGCAGCCCACTCCCTGAGGGACAGGGAGTTACTGAAGCTTTCTTT
CDR3aa: CASSPLPEGQGVTEAFF

abundance: NA
v_gene: TRBV5-1
d_gene: NA
j_gene: TRBJ2-2
CDR3nt: TGCGCCAGCGAACCACAAACTACGGGACGCGACAACACCGGGGAGCTGTTTTTT
CDR3aa: CASEPQTTGRDNTGELFF

abundance: NA
v_gene: TRBV6-5
d_gene: NA
j_gene: TRBJ1-2
CDR3nt: TGTGCCAGCAGTTCCGCGGGGGATCCTCAGGGCTATGGCTACACCTTC
CDR3aa: CASSSAGDPQGYGYTF

abundance: NA
v_gene: TRBV6-4
d_gene: TRBD2
j_gene: TRBJ2-1
CDR3nt: TGTGCCAGCAGTGCTCGCGGGAGTGTCGGTGAGCAGTTCTTC
CDR3aa: CASSARGSVGEQFF

abundance: NA
v_gene: TRBV7-6
d_gene: NA
j_gene: TRBJ1-5
CDR3nt: TGTGCCAGCAGCTTGGCCCCGAAGCAGCCCCAGCATTTT
CDR3aa: CASSLAPKQPQHF

abundance: NA
v_gene: TRBV7-9
d_gene: NA
j_gene: TRBJ2-5
CDR3nt: TGTGCCAGCAGCGGAGCTGGGGTGTACCAAGAGACCCAGTACTTC
CDR3aa: CASSGAGVYQETQYF

abundance: NA
v_gene: TRBV7-9
d_gene: NA
j_gene: TRBJ1-1
CDR3nt: TGTGCCAGCAGAACCACCCACCTTACCTTGAACACTGAAGCTTTCTTT
CDR3aa: CASRTTHLTLNTEAFF

abundance: NA
v_gene: TRBV7-9
d_gene: NA
j_gene: TRBJ2-2
CDR3nt: TGTGCCAGCAGCTTGATGGCTGGAAACACCGGGGAGCTGTTTTTT
CDR3aa: CASSLMAGNTGELFF

abundance: once
v_gene: TRBV11-2
d_gene: TRBD2
j_gene: TRBJ2-1
CDR3nt: TGTGCCAGCAGCTTAGGAGCGGGAGGGATCAATGAGCAGTTCTTC
CDR3aa: CASSLGAGGINEQFF

abundance: NA
v_gene: TRBV7-9
d_gene: NA
j_gene: TRBJ2-7
CDR3nt: TGTGCCAGCAGCTTAGGGACCCTCGGACCGGCCATGCACGAGCAGTACTTC
CDR3aa: CASSLGTLGPAMHEQYF

abundance: NA
v_gene: TRBV27
d_gene: TRBD1
j_gene: TRBJ1-5
CDR3nt: TGTGCCAGCAGTTACAGGGGCAGCAATCAGCCCCAGCATTTT
CDR3aa: CASSYRGSNQPQHF

abundance: NA
v_gene: TRBV27
d_gene: TRBD1
j_gene: TRBJ2-1
CDR3nt: TGTGCCAGCAGTGGACAGGGCCCCCGTAGCTCCTACAATGAGCAGTTCTTC
CDR3aa: CASSGQGPRSSYNEQFF

abundance: NA
v_gene: TRBV29-1
d_gene: TRBD2
j_gene: TRBJ2-5
CDR3nt: TGCAGCCCCTGGGTCGGGCTAGCGGGAGTGGAGACCCAGTACTTC
CDR3aa: CSPWVGLAGVETQYF

abundance: once
v_gene: TRBV30
d_gene: NA
j_gene: TRBJ1-1
CDR3nt: TGTGCCTGGAGTGTCGGGGGTGAAGCTTTCTTT
CDR3aa: CAWSVGGEAFF

abundance: NA
v_gene: TRBV5-6
d_gene: NA
j_gene: TRBJ2-7
CDR3nt: TGTGCCAGCAGCTTGCCGGGACCTAGCAGCGAGCAGTACTTC
CDR3aa: CASSLPGPSSEQYF

abundance: NA
v_gene: TRBV6-5
d_gene: TRBD2
j_gene: TRBJ2-1
CDR3nt: TGTGCCGGCGGCAGGACTAGCGAAGGTGAGCAGTTCTTC
CDR3aa: CAGGRTSEGEQFF

abundance: few
v_gene: TRBV6-6
d_gene: NA
j_gene: TRBJ2-7
CDR3nt: TGTGCCAGCAGTTACTCGGGGGACTACGAGCAGTACTTC
CDR3aa: CASSYSGDYEQYF

abundance: NA
v_gene: TRBV5-8
d_gene: NA
j_gene: TRBJ1-1
CDR3nt: TGTGCCAGCAGCTTGGGGGACGGCCGACGGATCTTT
CDR3aa: CASSLGDGRRIF

abundance: NA
v_gene: TRBV19
d_gene: NA
j_gene: TRBJ1-2
CDR3nt: TGTGCCAGTAGCCGACGCGAGTTACTTAACTATGGCTACACCTTC
CDR3aa: CASSRRELLNYGYTF

abundance: NA
v_gene: TRBV5-4
d_gene: TRBD1
j_gene: TRBJ1-2
CDR3nt: TGTGCCAGCAGTTTGGGGACAGCCTATGGCTACACCTTC
CDR3aa: CASSLGTAYGYTF

abundance: NA
v_gene: TRBV28
d_gene: NA
j_gene: TRBJ2-5
CDR3nt: TGTGCCAGCAGTTTTGGGGTCAGGGGACTCCAAGAGACCCAGTACTTC
CDR3aa: CASSFGVRGLQETQYF

abundance: NA
v_gene: TRBV28
d_gene: TRBD2
j_gene: TRBJ2-3
CDR3nt: TGTGCCAGCAGTTCGCCTCGGGGGGGTGCAGATACGCAGTATTTT
CDR3aa: CASSSPRGGADTQYF

abundance: NA
v_gene: TRBV7-9
d_gene: NA
j_gene: TRBJ2-7
CDR3nt: TGTGCCAGCAGCTTTGACCCATCCTACGAGCAGTACTTC
CDR3aa: CASSFDPSYEQYF

abundance: NA
v_gene: TRBV5-6
d_gene: NA
j_gene: TRBJ2-5
CDR3nt: TGTGCCAGCAGCTCGCGACAATATCCCCAAGAGACCCAGTACTTC
CDR3aa: CASSSRQYPQETQYF